This is a list of T cell receptor beta chains from one sample in a study of shared clonotypes between healthy human individuals. TCRdb's table, derived via immunoSEQ multiplex PCR, lists solely in-frame clones and lacks some. The table includes approximately 2.4 million clones, around 95% detected once. The sequenced sample consisted of naive CD4+ T cells sorted from blood. The source is a man aged 18 to 30 in good health. The CDR3 runs from the conserved cysteine through the conserved F or W. The D gene is left open where the match is weak. Size values are once, few and many counts, or a class for expanded clones, and some rows have none.

D gene	J gene	V gene	clone size	CDR3 protein	CDR3 DNA
-	TRBJ2-2	TRBV6-5	-	CASSYSPGRTTGELFF	TGTGCCAGCAGTTACTCCCCAGGGAGAACCACCGGGGAGCTGTTTTTT
-	TRBJ1-6	TRBV18	-	CASSQLDRRGNNSPLHF	TGTGCCAGCTCCCAATTAGACAGAAGGGGGAATAATTCACCCCTCCACTTT
-	TRBJ2-5	TRBV2	-	CASSEEWGQETQYF	TGTGCCAGCAGTGAAGAGTGGGGGCAAGAGACCCAGTACTTC
-	TRBJ2-5	TRBV18	few	CASSPGTEETQYF	TGTGCCAGCTCACCGGGGACCGAAGAGACCCAGTACTTC
TRBD2	TRBJ2-3	TRBV30	-	CAWKGLLAGANTQYF	TGTGCCTGGAAGGGCCTGCTAGCGGGAGCTAATACGCAGTATTTT
-	TRBJ2-2	TRBV29-1	-	CSVGNTGELFF	TGCAGCGTCGGGAACACCGGGGAGCTGTTTTTT
-	TRBJ1-2	TRBV10-3	few	CAISEYREDGYTF	TGTGCCATCAGTGAGTACAGGGAAGATGGCTACACCTTC
TRBD2	TRBJ2-3	TRBV7-2	-	CASSTNGLAGGTDTQYF	TGTGCCAGCAGCACAAATGGCCTAGCGGGGGGCACAGATACGCAGTATTTT
TRBD2	TRBJ2-7	TRBV7-2	-	CASSLETSGRSVPYEQYF	TGTGCCAGCAGCTTAGAGACTAGCGGGAGGTCCGTTCCCTACGAGCAGTACTTC
-	TRBJ1-6	TRBV9	-	CASSPFSGAISPLHF	TGTGCCAGCAGCCCGTTTAGTGGGGCAATTTCACCCCTCCACTTT
-	TRBJ2-7	TRBV5-1	-	CASSLGGRAPYEQYF	TGCGCCAGCAGCTTGGGCGGCCGAGCTCCCTACGAGCAGTACTTC
TRBD1	TRBJ2-4	TRBV30	-	CAWRGQDKNIQYF	TGTGCCTGGAGAGGACAGGACAAAAACATTCAGTACTTC
TRBD2	TRBJ2-1	TRBV7-7	few	CASSLVAGGSYNEQFF	TGTGCTAGCAGCTTAGTGGCGGGAGGATCCTACAATGAGCAGTTCTTC
-	TRBJ2-3	TRBV5-1	-	CASSSPDVQRDTQYF	TGCGCCAGCAGCTCTCCCGACGTTCAAAGAGATACGCAGTATTTT
TRBD1	TRBJ1-4	TRBV7-9	-	CASSRGQVEKLFF	TGTGCCAGCAGCCGCGGACAGGTCGAAAAACTGTTTTTT
-	TRBJ1-5	TRBV27	-	CASSIHPGGGGNQPQHF	TGTGCCAGCAGTATCCACCCCGGGGGAGGTGGCAATCAGCCCCAGCATTTT
-	TRBJ2-7	TRBV11-2	-	CASSQVKGLVTLEQYF	TGTGCCAGCAGCCAGGTCAAGGGACTCGTAACTCTCGAGCAGTACTTC
-	TRBJ1-6	TRBV5-1	-	CASSFLGGYNSPLHF	TGCGCCAGCAGCTTCCTCGGGGGGTATAATTCACCCCTCCACTTT
TRBD1	TRBJ2-7	TRBV10-3	-	CAISSGTGGSYEQYF	TGTGCCATCAGTTCCGGGACAGGGGGTTCCTACGAGCAGTACTTC
-	TRBJ1-1	TRBV5-1	-	CASSLGGSALATEAFF	TGCGCCAGCAGCTTGGGAGGGAGCGCTTTGGCCACTGAAGCTTTCTTT
-	TRBJ2-3	TRBV4-3	-	CASSQGRISTDTQYF	TGCGCCAGCAGCCAAGGACGGATTAGCACAGATACGCAGTATTTT
TRBD1	TRBJ2-5	TRBV6-1	-	CASSANRGPLWYF	TGTGCCAGCAGTGCAAACAGGGGACCGCTTTGGTACTTC
TRBD1	TRBJ1-1	TRBV28	-	CASSLIGTGTGATEAFF	TGTGCCAGCAGTTTGATAGGCACCGGGACAGGGGCCACTGAAGCTTTCTTT
-	TRBJ1-1	TRBV21-1	few	CASSTRKGSSMNTEAFF	TGTGCCAGCAGCACCCGCAAGGGTTCCAGCATGAACACTGAAGCTTTCTTT
-	TRBJ1-1	TRBV5-1	-	CASSLTPNTEAFF	TGCGCCAGCAGCTTGACACCGAACACTGAAGCTTTCTTT
TRBD2	TRBJ2-2	TRBV10-3	-	CAISGTSGIGENTGELFF	TGTGCCATCAGCGGGACTAGCGGTATTGGGGAAAATACCGGGGAGCTGTTTTTT
TRBD1	TRBJ2-6	TRBV6-1	-	CASSKDRAYVGVLTF	TGTGCCAGCAGTAAGGACAGGGCTTATGTCGGCGTCCTGACTTTC
-	TRBJ1-6	TRBV27	-	CASSWKRSGSPLHF	TGTGCCAGCAGTTGGAAGAGGTCGGGCTCACCCCTCCACTTT
-	TRBJ1-1	TRBV5-1	-	CASSLMPGNTEAFF	TGCGCCAGCAGCTTGATGCCGGGGAACACTGAAGCTTTCTTT
-	TRBJ2-7	TRBV5-1	-	CASSLGGGAGKTYEQYF	TGCGCCAGCAGCTTGGGTGGAGGGGCCGGGAAAACCTACGAGCAGTACTTC
-	TRBJ2-7	TRBV15	-	CATSIGGSSYEQYF	TGTGCCACCAGCATCGGGGGTTCCTCCTACGAGCAGTACTTC
-	TRBJ2-5	TRBV10-2	-	CASSVGRQETQYF	TGCGCCAGCAGTGTTGGACGCCAAGAGACCCAGTACTTC
-	TRBJ1-6	TRBV10-3	-	CAISEGGASYNSPLHF	TGTGCCATCAGTGAGGGGGGCGCCTCCTATAATTCACCCCTCCACTTT
-	TRBJ2-7	TRBV6-5	-	CASSGTVIYEQYF	TGTGCCAGCTCAGGGACCGTGATCTACGAGCAGTACTTC
-	TRBJ2-2	TRBV15	-	CATSRDVNTGELFF	TGTGCCACCAGCAGAGATGTTAACACCGGGGAGCTGTTTTTT
-	TRBJ1-2	TRBV11-3	once	CASSLDDSGYTF	TGTGCCAGCAGCTTAGATGACAGTGGCTACACCTTC
TRBD2	TRBJ2-1	TRBV6-6	-	CASSHDPGTRQFF	TGTGCCAGCAGTCACGACCCCGGGACTAGACAGTTCTTC
-	TRBJ1-1	TRBV10-1	-	CASSEAGAMNTEAFF	TGCGCCAGCAGTGAGGCAGGGGCTATGAACACTGAAGCTTTCTTT
TRBD2	TRBJ2-3	TRBV12-5	-	CASARGGTSTDTQYF	TGTGCTAGTGCCCGGGGGGGGACTAGCACAGATACGCAGTATTTT
TRBD1	TRBJ2-7	TRBV6-6	-	CASSYSQGANEQYF	TGTGCCAGCAGTTACTCCCAGGGGGCCAACGAGCAGTACTTC
-	TRBJ1-2	TRBV18	-	CASSPSQENYGYTF	TGTGCCAGCTCACCATCACAGGAGAACTATGGCTACACCTTC
-	TRBJ2-3	TRBV6-5	-	CASTSPGDTQYF	TGTGCCAGTACTAGTCCCGGAGATACGCAGTATTTT
-	TRBJ2-7	TRBV19	-	CASRPGEGPYEQYF	TGTGCCAGTAGACCGGGCGAGGGGCCCTACGAGCAGTACTTC
TRBD1	TRBJ2-7	TRBV5-1	-	CASSLEGGLSSYEQYF	TGCGCCAGCAGCTTGGAAGGGGGCCTTAGCTCCTACGAGCAGTACTTC
-	TRBJ2-2	TRBV5-4	-	CASSPRGDPNTGELFF	TGTGCCAGCAGCCCAAGGGGGGACCCGAACACCGGGGAGCTGTTTTTT
TRBD2	TRBJ2-1	TRBV5-1	-	CASSAGLAGASSYNEQFF	TGCGCCAGCAGCGCGGGACTAGCGGGCGCATCCTCCTACAATGAGCAGTTCTTC
-	TRBJ2-7	TRBV6-1	-	CASSVQERGYEQYF	TGTGCCAGCAGTGTACAGGAACGTGGGTACGAGCAGTACTTC
-	TRBJ1-2	TRBV5-1	-	CASSLDRENYGYTF	TGCGCCAGCAGCTTGGACAGGGAAAACTATGGCTACACCTTC
TRBD1	TRBJ1-5	TRBV28	-	CASSLPPGGVRNQPQHF	TGTGCCAGCAGTTTACCTCCAGGGGGGGTAAGGAATCAGCCCCAGCATTTT
TRBD1	TRBJ1-1	TRBV19	-	CASSIREGASTEAFF	TGTGCCAGTAGTATCAGGGAGGGGGCCTCCACTGAAGCTTTCTTT
-	TRBJ2-3	TRBV4-3	once	CASSQGEKRPLDTQYF	TGCGCCAGCAGCCAAGGAGAAAAAAGGCCGTTGGATACGCAGTATTTT
-	TRBJ1-3	TRBV28	-	CASSLSGSRNTIYF	TGTGCCAGCAGTTTGTCAGGCAGCAGAAACACCATATATTTT
-	TRBJ2-1	TRBV4-1	-	CASSQAHTGPNEQFF	TGCGCCAGCAGCCAAGCGCATACAGGTCCAAATGAGCAGTTCTTC
TRBD1	TRBJ1-1	TRBV28	-	CASSLPTGAVTEAFF	TGTGCCAGCAGTCTACCGACAGGGGCGGTGACTGAAGCTTTCTTT
-	TRBJ2-7	TRBV30	-	CAWSVSWGSYEQYF	TGTGCCTGGAGTGTAAGTTGGGGATCCTACGAGCAGTACTTC
-	TRBJ1-1	TRBV2	once	CASSGDWNTEAFF	TGTGCCAGCAGCGGCGACTGGAACACTGAAGCTTTCTTT
-	TRBJ2-7	TRBV5-1	-	CASSLADTRYEQYF	TGCGCCAGCAGCTTGGCCGACACCCGATACGAGCAGTACTTC
-	TRBJ2-7	TRBV7-2	-	CASSLDGPYEQYF	TGTGCCAGCAGCTTAGACGGACCCTACGAGCAGTACTTC
-	TRBJ2-7	TRBV7-2	-	CASSPGGTAAGEQYF	TGTGCCAGCAGCCCAGGCGGTACCGCCGCTGGGGAGCAGTACTTC
TRBD2	TRBJ2-5	TRBV15	-	CATSRESGTDSQETQYF	TGTGCCACCAGCAGAGAAAGCGGGACCGATTCCCAAGAGACCCAGTACTTC